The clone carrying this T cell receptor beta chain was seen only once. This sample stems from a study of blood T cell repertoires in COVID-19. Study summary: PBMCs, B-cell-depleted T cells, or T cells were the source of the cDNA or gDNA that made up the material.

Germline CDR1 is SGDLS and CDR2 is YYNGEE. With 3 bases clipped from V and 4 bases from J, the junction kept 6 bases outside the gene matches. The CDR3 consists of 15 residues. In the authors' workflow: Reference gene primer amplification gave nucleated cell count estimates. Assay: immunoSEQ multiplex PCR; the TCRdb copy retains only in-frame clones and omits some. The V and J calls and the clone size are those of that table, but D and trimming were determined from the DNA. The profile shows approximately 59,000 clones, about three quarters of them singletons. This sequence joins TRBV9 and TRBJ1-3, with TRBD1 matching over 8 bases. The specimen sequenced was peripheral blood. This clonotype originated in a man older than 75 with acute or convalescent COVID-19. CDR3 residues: CASSASRDRGNTIYF. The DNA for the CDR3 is TGTGCCAGCAGCGCGTCCCGGGACAGGGGAAACACCATATATTTT.